The 21 T cell receptor beta chains below all came from one sample that was sequenced in a study of STAT5B mutations in CD4+ large granular lymphocyte leukemia. The protocol was immunoSEQ multiplex PCR, while the TCRdb copy is restricted to in-frame clones and leaves out a portion. Of roughly 30,000 clones listed, 75% to 85% are singletons. The material sequenced was CD4+ T cells from blood buffy coats. These receptors were collected from a human donor in good health.

The chain couples TRBV5-1 to TRBJ2-1; TRBD1 matches 10 bases. J was trimmed by 2 bases and V by 4 bases; bases with no gene match: 3. CDR3 size: 15 residues. In germline, CDR1 is SGHRS, CDR2 YFSETQ. CDR3 residues: CASSRGTGAYNEQFF. CDR3 DNA sequence: TGCGCCAGCAGCCGGGGGACAGGGGCCTACAATGAGCAGTTCTTC.

As for this clone: One end of the junction fails to match germline, which may point to a read error. The V gene is TRBV7-7, the J gene TRBJ2-4; D is perhaps TRBD1 (6 bases). CDR3 length equals 13 residues. Germline V gives CDR1 SSHAT, CDR2 FNYEAQ (reference sequence). Here the CDR3 reads CASSSGQSNIQYF. The CDR3 region has the DNA TGTGCTAGCAGCTCAGGACAGTCGAACATTCAGTACTTC.

This chain uses TRBV7-6 with TRBJ2-1, with a weak D call TRBD1 (6 bases). Germline values: CDR1 SGHVS, CDR2 FNYEAQ. V was pared by 4 bases and J by 0 bases, with 10 bases between. This CDR3 region has 15 residues. As DNA, the CDR3 is TGTGCCAGCAGCTCAAGAGGGGGCTCCTACAATGAGCAGTTCTTC. It encodes CASSSRGGSYNEQFF.

This chain connects TRBV30 to TRBJ1-2; D call uncertain. V shed 1 base and J shed 2 bases, with 8 bases lying between them. Germline V gene lookup returns CDR1 GTSNPN and CDR2 SVGIG (reference sequence). The CDR3 runs to 13 residues. CDR3 in amino acids: CAWSGTANYGYTF. CDR3 in DNA: TGTGCCTGGAGTGGGACGGCCAACTATGGCTACACCTTC.

The genes are TRBV18 and TRBJ2-2; 7 bases align to TRBD1. Losses at the gene ends were 5 bases for V and 2 bases for J; bases not matched to a gene: 11. Germline V gene data show CDR1 as KGHSH and CDR2 as LQKENI. CDR3 size: 17 residues. DNA of the CDR3: TGTGCCAGCTCAGCACGACAGGGCAACTTTAACACCGGGGAGCTGTTTTTT. It translates to CASSARQGNFNTGELFF.

This sequence joins TRBV19 and TRBJ1-5; 9 bases match TRBD1. V lost 6 bases and J lost 5; bases outside the gene matches: 2. Germline lookup yields CDR1 LNHDA and CDR2 SQIVND (reference sequence). The CDR3 is 13 residues long. CDR3 residues: CASSWTGDQPQHF. The CDR3, as DNA: TGTGCCAGTAGCTGGACAGGGGATCAGCCCCAGCATTTT.

This clone was seen a few times. The chain carries TRBV7-9 and TRBJ2-1; possible D gene TRBD1, 5 bases. This CDR3 is 13 amino acids long. Germline loops: CDR1 SEHNR, CDR2 FQNEAQ (reference sequence). Deletions cut 3 bases from V and 9 bases from J, with 12 bases between. CDR3: CASSFSRTTEQFF. In DNA form, the CDR3 reads TGTGCCAGCAGCTTCTCGAGGACAACTGAGCAGTTCTTC.

The chain joins TRBV10-1 to TRBJ2-3; D unresolved. V gave up 0 bases and J gave up 0 bases, with 4 bases separating them. CDR3 size: 14 residues. Germline assignment: CDR1 WNHNN and CDR2 SYGVQD (reference sequence). CDR3 protein: CASSESGSTDTQYF. The CDR3 DNA is TGCGCCAGCAGTGAGTCTGGTAGCACAGATACGCAGTATTTT.

This rearrangement joins TRBV5-8 to TRBJ2-1, with D possibly called TRBD1 or TRBD2 (6 bases each). The germline CDR1 and CDR2 sequences are SGHTS and YDEGEE. The CDR3 spans 15 residues. With 4 bases removed from V and 1 base from J, the gap between germline ends came to 12 bases. The DNA of the CDR3 is TGTGCCAGCAGCCGTAGGGGGGTATCCTACAATGAGCAGTTCTTC. Translated, it gives CASSRRGVSYNEQFF.

The chain combines TRBV12-5 with TRBJ2-1; D uncertain. V gave up 0 bases and J gave up 4 bases, with 10 bases separating them. Germline V gives CDR1 LGHNT, CDR2 FRNRAP. The CDR3 consists of 15 residues. Written as DNA, the CDR3 is TGTGCTAGTGGTTTGGTATTAGGGCAGTACAATGAGCAGTTCTTC. Residues: CASGLVLGQYNEQFF. Full variable domain (outside the CDR3, taken from reference TRBV12-5 and TRBJ2-1): DARVTQTPRHKVTEMGQEVTMRCQPILGHNTVFWYRQTMMQGLELLAYFRNRAPLDDSGMPKDRFSAEMPDATLATLKIQPSEPRDSAVYFCASGLVLGQYNEQFFGPGTRLTVL.

V and J are TRBV11-2 and TRBJ2-3; maybe TRBD2 (6 bases). This CDR3 region has 17 residues. V was shortened by 5 bases and J by 0 bases, with 18 bases between the two germline ends. Looked up from germline, CDR1 is SGHAT and CDR2 is FQNNGV. CDR3 sequence: CASSPRGAGTSTDTQYF. The CDR3 bases are TGTGCCAGCAGCCCTCGAGGGGCGGGGACTAGCACAGATACGCAGTATTTT. Full variable domain (missing parts from reference TRBV11-2 and TRBJ2-3): EAGVAQSPRYKIIEKRQSVAFWCNPISGHATLYWYQQILGQGPKLLIQFQNNGVVDDSQLPKDRFSAERLKGVDSTLKIQPAKLEDSAVYLCASSPRGAGTSTDTQYFGPGTRLTVL.

The V and J genes are TRBV4-2 and TRBJ2-3; D is tentatively TRBD1 or TRBD2 (5 bases each). This CDR3 has 15 amino acids. Between the trimmed V and J ends, which lost 5 bases and 3 bases, there was a span of 15 bases. The germline gives CDR1 LGHNA, CDR2 YNFKEQ. The CDR3 region is CASSGGEVSTDTQYF. The DNA for the CDR3 is TGTGCCAGCAGCGGGGGAGAGGTCTCTACAGATACGCAGTATTTT.

The gene calls are TRBV7-8 and TRBJ2-7; TRBD2 is a possible D gene (5 bases). CDR3 length: 14 amino acids. Germline CDR1 SGHVS, CDR2 FQNEAQ. V was clipped by 3 bases and J by 0 bases, with 9 bases between them. CDR3 in amino acids: CASSFREASYEQYF. The DNA for the CDR3 is TGTGCCAGCAGCTTCCGGGAAGCCTCCTACGAGCAGTACTTC.

This clone is a singleton in its sample. The rearrangement uses TRBV5-1 and TRBJ1-4; D might be TRBD1 (5 bases). The CDR3 has 15 residues. With 5 bases removed from V and 7 bases from J, the gap between germline ends came to 18 bases. The germline gives CDR1 SGHRS, CDR2 YFSETQ. CDR3 amino acids: CASRSRGQESEKLFF. Here the CDR3 DNA reads TGCGCCAGCAGATCAAGGGGTCAGGAGAGTGAAAAACTGTTTTTT. The variable domain in full, completed from reference TRBV5-1 and TRBJ1-4, reads KAGVTQTPRYLIKTRGQQVTLSCSPISGHRSVSWYQQTPGQGLQFLFEYFSETQRNKGNFPGRFSGRQFSNSRSEMNVSTLELGDSALYLCASRSRGQESEKLFFGSGTQLSVL.

This sequence joins TRBV7-7 and TRBJ2-2; D is unresolved. In germline, CDR1 is SSHAT, CDR2 FNYEAQ (reference sequence). The CDR3 runs to 14 residues. The V and J ends lost 2 bases and 2 bases respectively, with 6 bases between them. The CDR3, as DNA: TGTGCCAGCAGCTTAAACTACAACACCGGGGAGCTGTTTTTT. Residues: CASSLNYNTGELFF.

The chain uses TRBV5-5 and TRBJ1-1; D possibly corresponds to TRBD1 (5 bases). The V end lost 0 bases, the J end lost 1 base, and 10 bases lay between the germline ends. The CDR3 extends over 15 amino acids. Per the germline V gene, CDR1 is SGHKS and CDR2 is YYEKEE (reference sequence). CDR3: CASSLALGENTEAFF. CDR3 DNA: TGTGCCAGCAGCTTGGCTTTAGGGGAGAACACTGAAGCTTTCTTT.

V usage is TRBV27 and J usage is TRBJ2-2; TRBD1 or TRBD2 may be the D gene (5 bases each). The V gene lost 4 bases and the J gene lost 4 bases, with 7 bases spanning the gap. The CDR3 extends over 13 amino acids. Germline V gene data show CDR1 as MNHEY and CDR2 as SMNVEV (reference sequence). CDR3 sequence (DNA): TGTGCCAGCAGTTGGGGGAGCACCGGGGAGCTGTTTTTT. Its protein product is CASSWGSTGELFF.

This clone is medium-sized. The chain uses TRBV30 and TRBJ1-1, with 7 bases that match TRBD1. The V and J ends lost 2 bases and 4 bases, in that order; junction bases with no gene match: 7. The CDR3 totals 14 residues. Germline CDR1 is GTSNPN and CDR2 is SVGIG (reference sequence). CDR3: CAWSPGGWSTEAFF. For the CDR3, the DNA is TGTGCCTGGAGTCCAGGGGGTTGGAGCACTGAAGCTTTCTTT.

The CDR3 spells CASSPDRFQPQHF. Here the CDR3 DNA reads TGTGCCAGCTCACCAGACAGGTTTCAGCCCCAGCATTTT. This chain uses TRBV18 with TRBJ1-5; tentative D call: TRBD1 (6 bases). Deletions cut 2 bases from V and 6 bases from J, with 8 bases between. The CDR3 totals 13 residues. Germline assignment: CDR1 KGHSH and CDR2 LQKENI.

This sequence joins TRBV11-3 and TRBJ2-7; no firm D call. CDR3 size: 13 residues. Looked up from germline, CDR1 is SGHNT and CDR2 is YENEEA. The germline V and J ends were trimmed by 1 base and 3 bases, with 7 bases remaining between them. The CDR3: CASSLGAIYEQYF. CDR3 bases: TGTGCCAGCAGCTTAGGAGCCATCTACGAGCAGTACTTC.

The V call is TRBV7-2, the J call TRBJ1-5; no firm D call. Germline CDR1 is SGHTA and CDR2 is FQGNSA. This CDR3 contains 15 residues. V dropped 4 bases and J dropped 6 bases, with 16 bases sitting between them. CDR3: CASSWRVEARQPQHF. CDR3 DNA: TGTGCCAGCAGCTGGAGGGTGGAGGCTCGTCAGCCCCAGCATTTT.